This is a list of T cell receptor beta chains from one sample in a study of shared clonotypes between healthy human individuals. Profiling relied on immunoSEQ multiplex PCR, and the TCRdb table lists in-frame clones only, not all of them. The sample yields some 2 million clones, roughly 94% seen once. The specimen was naive CD4+ T cells sorted from blood. The receptors derive from a man between 18 and 29 years old in good health. Each CDR3 is given with its conserved first and last residue. Fields, in order: D gene, V gene, clone size, J gene, CDR3 protein, CDR3 DNA. D genes are given only for firm matches. For some rows the clone size is stated as once, few or many, or as a class when expanded; others skip it.

.	TRBV28	.	TRBJ1-1	CASSLMWAEAFF	TGTGCCAGCAGCCTTATGTGGGCTGAAGCTTTCTTT
.	TRBV14	.	TRBJ2-3	CASNYKGGTQYF	TGTGCCAGCAACTATAAGGGGGGAACGCAGTATTTT
TRBD2	TRBV15	.	TRBJ2-1	CATSRQGLAGGYNEQFF	TGTGCCACCAGCAGGCAGGGACTAGCGGGCGGATACAATGAGCAGTTCTTC
.	TRBV7-8	.	TRBJ2-7	CASSFETSREQYF	TGTGCCAGCAGCTTTGAGACATCTCGCGAGCAGTACTTC
.	TRBV10-3	once	TRBJ2-5	CAISEGDRQETQYF	TGTGCCATCAGTGAGGGGGATCGACAAGAGACCCAGTACTTC
TRBD2	TRBV10-1	few	TRBJ2-2	CASSESASGANTGELFF	TGCGCCAGCAGTGAGTCGGCTAGCGGGGCTAACACCGGGGAGCTGTTTTTT
TRBD1	TRBV29-1	.	TRBJ1-4	CSARQGNEKLFF	TGCAGCGCTCGACAGGGGAATGAAAAACTGTTTTTT
.	TRBV19	many	TRBJ1-2	CASTGYSGYTF	TGTGCCAGTACTGGGTATAGCGGCTACACCTTC
.	TRBV29-1	.	TRBJ2-5	CSVHLYGTPSRQETQYF	TGCAGCGTTCACCTTTATGGGACCCCCAGCCGACAAGAGACCCAGTACTTC
.	TRBV6-5	.	TRBJ2-7	CASSYGGTYEQYF	TGTGCCAGCAGTTATGGCGGTACCTACGAGCAGTACTTC
.	TRBV6-6	.	TRBJ1-5	CASSPDYSNQPQHF	TGTGCCAGCAGTCCCGATTATAGCAATCAGCCCCAGCATTTT
.	TRBV27	.	TRBJ2-2	CASSLQRAWPGELFF	TGTGCCAGCAGTTTACAGCGGGCCTGGCCCGGGGAGCTGTTTTTT
TRBD1	TRBV6-1	.	TRBJ1-2	CASSPTGGSYGYTF	TGTGCCAGCAGCCCGACAGGGGGGAGCTATGGCTACACCTTC
.	TRBV30	.	TRBJ2-7	CAWSVLIGYEQYF	TGTGCCTGGAGTGTACTGATAGGTTACGAGCAGTACTTC
.	TRBV7-3	.	TRBJ2-2	CASSLTQTELNTGELFF	TGTGCCAGCAGCTTAACACAGACCGAGTTGAACACCGGGGAGCTGTTTTTT
.	TRBV30	.	TRBJ2-7	CAWSLGAIYEQYF	TGTGCCTGGAGTCTGGGTGCCATCTACGAGCAGTACTTC
TRBD2	TRBV6-1	.	TRBJ2-3	CASSGLAGGQYTQYF	TGTGCCAGCAGCGGACTAGCGGGGGGGCAATATACGCAGTATTTT
.	TRBV7-9	.	TRBJ1-1	CASSGPGDTEAFF	TGTGCCAGCAGCGGTCCCGGGGACACTGAAGCTTTCTTT
.	TRBV6-1	once	TRBJ1-2	CASSDPFQSGRDGYTF	TGTGCCAGCAGTGACCCTTTTCAGAGTGGGAGGGATGGCTACACCTTC
.	TRBV5-1	.	TRBJ2-7	CASSLGGSSYEQYF	TGCGCCAGCAGCTTGGGAGGGTCCTCCTACGAGCAGTACTTC
.	TRBV4-1	.	TRBJ1-1	CASSPYRDTEAFF	TGCGCCAGCAGCCCTTACAGGGACACTGAAGCTTTCTTT
.	TRBV10-3	.	TRBJ2-7	CAISELAGYEQYF	TGTGCCATCAGTGAGCTTGCGGGCTACGAGCAGTACTTC
TRBD1	TRBV7-3	.	TRBJ2-5	CASSLLGQGQETQYF	TGTGCCAGCAGCTTATTGGGACAGGGACAAGAGACCCAGTACTTC
.	TRBV5-6	.	TRBJ2-2	CASLWGGLLNTGELFF	TGTGCCAGCCTCTGGGGGGGCCTACTAAACACCGGGGAGCTGTTTTTT
TRBD2	TRBV5-6	.	TRBJ2-5	CASSSPGGSYQETQYF	TGTGCCAGCAGCTCCCCGGGGGGGAGCTACCAAGAGACCCAGTACTTC
TRBD1	TRBV6-5	.	TRBJ1-2	CASTPGGSVYGYTF	TGTGCCAGCACTCCAGGGGGTTCAGTCTATGGCTACACCTTC
.	TRBV27	.	TRBJ2-2	CASSFIRGGSRNTGELFF	TGTGCCAGCAGTTTCATTCGAGGGGGAAGCAGGAACACCGGGGAGCTGTTTTTT
.	TRBV9	.	TRBJ2-5	CASSVTDQETQYF	TGTGCCAGCAGCGTAACAGACCAAGAGACCCAGTACTTC
TRBD1	TRBV5-1	.	TRBJ2-6	CASNQGALGANVLTF	TGCGCCAGCAACCAGGGGGCGCTGGGGGCCAACGTCCTGACTTTC
.	TRBV9	once	TRBJ2-2	CASSAPYEVGELFF	TGTGCCAGCAGCGCCCCCTATGAGGTCGGGGAGCTGTTTTTT
.	TRBV7-9	.	TRBJ1-5	CASSPRVRNQPQHF	TGTGCCAGCAGCCCCCGAGTTCGGAATCAGCCCCAGCATTTT
.	TRBV6-5	.	TRBJ2-7	CASSSSRARYEQYF	TGTGCCAGCAGCTCCTCCAGGGCGAGATACGAGCAGTACTTC
.	TRBV16	.	TRBJ1-4	CASSHSAGPNEKLFF	TGTGCCAGCAGCCATTCCGCAGGCCCTAATGAAAAACTGTTTTTT
.	TRBV27	once	TRBJ1-6	CASSFSRGINSPLHF	TGTGCCAGCAGTTTCTCGCGGGGCATCAATTCACCCCTCCACTTT
TRBD2	TRBV4-2	.	TRBJ2-3	CASSRGTSGLSTDTQYF	TGTGCCAGCAGCCGCGGGACTAGCGGGCTCTCCACAGATACGCAGTATTTT
.	TRBV11-2	.	TRBJ1-3	CASSSGRGYTIYF	TGTGCCAGCAGCTCCGGTCGGGGATACACCATATATTTT
.	TRBV29-1	.	TRBJ2-1	CSVPTQIENEQFF	TGCAGCGTGCCGACGCAGATCGAAAATGAGCAGTTCTTC
.	TRBV5-1	.	TRBJ2-7	CASSQPLASGLSSYEQYF	TGCGCCAGCAGCCAACCGCTGGCTTCAGGGCTGAGCTCCTACGAGCAGTACTTC
TRBD1	TRBV7-9	.	TRBJ1-4	CASSFRQGTTNEKLFF	TGTGCCAGCAGCTTCCGACAGGGGACAACTAATGAAAAACTGTTTTTT
TRBD1	TRBV27	.	TRBJ1-2	CASSPWTGVNYGYTF	TGTGCCAGCAGTCCCTGGACAGGGGTTAACTATGGCTACACCTTC
.	TRBV30	.	TRBJ1-2	CASRARGLGYGYTF	TGTGCCTCGAGGGCAAGGGGACTAGGATATGGCTACACCTTC
.	TRBV28	.	TRBJ1-6	CASSSLSGGISSPLHF	TGTGCCAGCAGTTCCTTAAGCGGGGGTATTAGTTCACCCCTCCACTTT
TRBD2	TRBV7-2	.	TRBJ2-7	CASSRAGGASYEQYF	TGTGCCAGCAGCCGCGCGGGGGGCGCGTCCTACGAGCAGTACTTC
.	TRBV11-2	.	TRBJ1-2	CASSLTSGNYGYTF	TGTGCCAGCAGCTTAACGTCGGGGAACTATGGCTACACCTTC
TRBD1	TRBV6-6	.	TRBJ1-1	CASSPTGGEAFF	TGTGCCAGCAGCCCGACAGGGGGCGAAGCTTTCTTT
TRBD2	TRBV28	.	TRBJ2-5	CAHNTRGGIQETQYF	TGTGCCCACAATACGCGGGGGGGAATTCAAGAGACCCAGTACTTC
.	TRBV5-4	.	TRBJ2-3	CASSLPYGPNTQYF	TGTGCCAGCAGCCTACCGTACGGGCCCAATACGCAGTATTTT
TRBD2	TRBV5-4	once	TRBJ2-3	CASSLATSLAGGPTDTQYF	TGTGCCAGCAGCTTGGCGACGTCACTAGCGGGAGGGCCAACAGATACGCAGTATTTT
TRBD2	TRBV4-1	.	TRBJ2-5	CASSQVREETQYF	TGCGCCAGCAGCCAAGTGCGGGAGGAGACCCAGTACTTC
TRBD2	TRBV18	.	TRBJ2-7	CASSPGGSYEQYF	TGTGCCAGCTCACCGGGGGGGTCCTACGAGCAGTACTTC
.	TRBV5-1	.	TRBJ2-2	CASTLRTGRTGELFF	TGCGCCAGCACCCTGAGGACCGGTCGTACCGGGGAGCTGTTTTTT
TRBD2	TRBV10-1	.	TRBJ2-3	CASSLTSGPSTDTQYF	TGCGCCAGCAGCCTCACTAGCGGACCTAGCACAGATACGCAGTATTTT
TRBD1	TRBV6-1	once	TRBJ2-7	CASSEALPGDRHYEQYF	TGTGCCAGCAGTGAAGCGCTTCCGGGGGACAGGCACTACGAGCAGTACTTC
.	TRBV10-2	.	TRBJ2-2	CASSDAGELFF	TGCGCCAGCAGTGACGCCGGGGAGCTGTTTTTT
.	TRBV25-1	.	TRBJ2-5	CASSANPGPQETQYF	TGTGCCAGCAGTGCTAACCCGGGGCCTCAAGAGACCCAGTACTTC
TRBD2	TRBV19	once	TRBJ2-1	CASRRLAGEKAQFF	TGTGCCAGTAGGAGACTAGCGGGAGAAAAGGCGCAGTTCTTC
.	TRBV4-1	.	TRBJ1-6	CASSHSGGRNNSPLHF	TGCGCCAGCAGCCATTCCGGTGGGAGAAATAATTCACCCCTCCACTTT
TRBD1	TRBV25-1	.	TRBJ1-1	CASSDSSGTGTAEAFF	TGTGCCAGCAGTGACTCTTCCGGGACAGGTACTGCTGAAGCTTTCTTT
.	TRBV7-8	.	TRBJ1-2	CASSLAGGEAYGYTF	TGTGCCAGCAGCTTAGCTGGGGGAGAAGCCTATGGCTACACCTTC